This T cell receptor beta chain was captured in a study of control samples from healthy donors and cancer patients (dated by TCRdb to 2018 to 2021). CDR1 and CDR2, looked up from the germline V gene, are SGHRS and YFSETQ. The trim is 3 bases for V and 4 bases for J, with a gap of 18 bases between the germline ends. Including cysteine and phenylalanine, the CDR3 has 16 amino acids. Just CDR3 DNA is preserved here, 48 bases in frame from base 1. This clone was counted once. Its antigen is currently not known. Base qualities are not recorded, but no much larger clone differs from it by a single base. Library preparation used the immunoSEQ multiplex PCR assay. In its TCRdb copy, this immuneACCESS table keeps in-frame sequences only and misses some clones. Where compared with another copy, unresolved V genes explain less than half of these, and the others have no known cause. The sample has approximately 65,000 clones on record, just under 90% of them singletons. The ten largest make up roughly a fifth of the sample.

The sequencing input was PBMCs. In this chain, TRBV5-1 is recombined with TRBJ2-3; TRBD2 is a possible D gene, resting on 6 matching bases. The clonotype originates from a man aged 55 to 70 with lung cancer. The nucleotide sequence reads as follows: TGCGCCAGCAGCTCGTCCGGGACTTCAGGCGCAGATACGCAGTATTTT. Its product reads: CASSSSGTSGADTQYF.